This T cell receptor beta chain emerged from a study of glioma-infiltrating T cells after dendritic cell vaccination. Study outcomes and limitations: Higher TCR clonality did not directly relate to longer survival.

The V gene end was trimmed by 5 bases and the J gene end by 0 bases; junction bases not matched to a gene: 6. Germline V CDR1 and CDR2: LNHDA, SQIVND (reference sequence). The CDR3 length is 16 residues. Time point: after dendritic cell vaccination, including at tumor progression/relapse. Remarks on this clone: Its antigen remains unidentified.

This table comes from immunoSEQ multiplex PCR, and its TCRdb copy is limited to in-frame clones, with some not included. This sample has tens of thousands of clones; roughly four fifths occur once, and the top ten carry 2% to 2.5%. The chain employs TRBV19 and TRBJ1-5, with 8 bases aligning to TRBD1. Sequencing was performed on blood, taken after dendritic cell vaccination. This TCR derives from a human donor with glioblastoma. In nucleotides, the CDR3 is TGTGCCAGTAGTCCCAGGGGGCACTCTAGCAATCAGCCCCAGCATTTT. Protein product: CASSPRGHSSNQPQHF.